Sequencing of this T cell receptor (beta chain) was carried out in a study of blood T cell repertoires in COVID-19. Across the whole study: Italy, Spain and the United States were the sources of the convalescent and acute COVID-19 samples. PBMCs, B-cell-depleted T cells, or T cells provided the cDNA or gDNA that made up the material.

Methods used by the authors: Cell counts per sample came from amplifying reference gene primers. Libraries were prepared by immunoSEQ multiplex PCR; TCRdb keeps only in-frame clonotypes and omits some of them. For V, J and clone size, that table is used; D and trimming come from the DNA. Of some 250,000 clones listed, about 90% are singletons. The CDR3 sequence is 16 residues long. V shed 3 bases, J shed 2 bases, and the junction held 8 bases outside the gene matches. Germline CDR1 is SGDLS and CDR2 is YYNGEE. This clone has just one count. This TCR came from a woman aged 30 to 39 who had recovered from COVID-19. The sample consisted of peripheral blood. The chain employs TRBV9 and TRBJ2-1, with 7 bases aligning to TRBD1. CDR3 nucleotide sequence: TGTGCCAGCAGCGAGGGGGCCCCAGTCACCTACAATGAGCAGTTCTTC. It is translated as CASSEGAPVTYNEQFF.